The 7 T cell receptor beta chains below come from one sample, sequenced in a study of OX40 agonist ivuxolimab in advanced cancers. The table came from immunoSEQ multiplex PCR; TCRdb's copy has only in-frame clones and leaves some out. The sample comprises just under 75,000 clones, 75% to 95% of which are singletons, and roughly 0.55% rests with the top ten. Specimen: CD4+ or CD8+ T cells sorted from blood, collected in a trial of the OX40 agonist ivuxolimab. Receptors originate from an adult with an advanced solid tumor such as melanoma, head and neck, liver or kidney cancer.

Worth noting for this clone: Compared with germline, one end of the junction differs, possibly owing to a read error. The J gene is TRBJ2-1, the V gene TRBV7-7; weak D call: TRBD2 (6 bases). The CDR3 runs 13 residues. Germline CDR1 SSHAT, CDR2 FNYEAQ (reference sequence). This CDR3 reads CASSLAEAYEQFF. CDR3 nucleotide sequence: TGTGCTAGCAGCTTAGCGGAGGCCTATGAGCAGTTCTTC. Variable domain in full (rest from reference TRBV7-7 and TRBJ2-1): GAGVSQSPRYKVTKRGQDVTLRCDPISSHATLYWYQQALGQGPEFLTYFNYEAQPDKSGLPSDRFSAERPEGSISTLTIQRTEQRDSAMYRCASSLAEAYEQFFGPGTRLTVL.

The chain couples TRBV19 to TRBJ2-7; the D gene is possibly TRBD2 (5 bases). V was cut by 3 bases and J by 7 bases, with 19 bases left in between. CDR1 is LNHDA, CDR2 SQIVND, per germline (reference sequence). The CDR3 length is 15 residues. The CDR3 reads CASSISAGGLQEQYF. CDR3 coding DNA: TGTGCCAGTAGTATTTCTGCGGGCGGACTCCAGGAGCAGTACTTC.

The CDR3 sequence: CAWSRRGAVANEKLFF. The DNA for the CDR3 is TGTGCCTGGAGCAGACGTGGGGCGGTAGCTAATGAAAAACTGTTTTTT. The rearrangement joins TRBV30 to TRBJ1-4, with a possible D match to TRBD1 (5 bases). This CDR3 has 16 residues. Germline lookup yields CDR1 GTSNPN and CDR2 SVGIG (reference sequence). The V end was cut by 3 bases, the J end by 3 bases, with 17 bases between. Filled out from reference TRBV30 and TRBJ1-4, the complete variable domain reads SQTIHQWPATLVQPVGSPLSLECTVEGTSNPNLYWYRQAAGRGLQLLFYSVGIGQISSEVPQNLSASRPQDRQFILSSKKLLLSDSGFYLCAWSRRGAVANEKLFFGSGTQLSVL.

CDR3 in DNA: TGTGCCAGCAGGGAGGGAGGGCCGTACGAGCAGTACTTC. Its protein product is CASREGGPYEQYF. The V gene is TRBV6-5, the J gene TRBJ2-7, with 7 bases lining up with TRBD2. Germline loops: CDR1 MNHEY, CDR2 SVGAGI. Germline trimming cut 6 bases from V and 4 bases from J; bases unmatched to any gene: 6. This CDR3 region has 13 residues.

The V call is TRBV27, the J call TRBJ2-5; D ambiguous. Germline loops: CDR1 MNHEY, CDR2 SMNVEV (reference sequence). Trimming cost V 5 bases and J 1 base, with 11 bases left between them. The CDR3 has 14 amino acids. The CDR3 coding sequence is TGTGCCAGCAGTGGACGGGCCACCCAAGAGACCCAGTACTTC. This sequence encodes CASSGRATQETQYF.

The chain carries TRBV6-1 and TRBJ2-1, with D unresolved. This CDR3 has 15 residues. CDR1 is MNHNS, CDR2 SASEGT, per germline. V was shortened by 2 bases and J by 4 bases, with 12 bases between the two germline ends. CDR3 amino acids: CASSEIEEPYNEQFF. Written as DNA, the CDR3 is TGTGCCAGCAGTGAAATAGAAGAGCCATACAATGAGCAGTTCTTC.

In regard to this clone: Mismatch with germline at one junction end may stem from a read error. For the CDR3, the DNA is TGTACAGTACTGAGGGGGGGAGGAGGGAACACTGAAGCTTTCTTT. Its protein product is CTVLRGGGGNTEAFF. The rearrangement uses TRBV29-1 and TRBJ1-1; a possible D gene is TRBD1 (6 bases). The CDR3 contains 15 residues. Germline CDR1 SQVTM, CDR2 ANQGSEA.